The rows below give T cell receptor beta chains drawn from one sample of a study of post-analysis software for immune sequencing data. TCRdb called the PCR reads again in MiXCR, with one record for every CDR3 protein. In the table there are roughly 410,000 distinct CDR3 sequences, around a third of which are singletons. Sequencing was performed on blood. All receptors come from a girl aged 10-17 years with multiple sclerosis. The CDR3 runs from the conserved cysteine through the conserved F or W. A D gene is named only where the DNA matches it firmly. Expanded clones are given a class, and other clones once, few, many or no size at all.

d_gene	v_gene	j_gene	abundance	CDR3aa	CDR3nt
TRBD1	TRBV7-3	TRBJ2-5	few	CASSADRGGEQYF	TGTGCCAGCAGCGCCGACAGGGGTGGGGAGCAGTACTTC
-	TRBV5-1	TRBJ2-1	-	CANSSGVRPNEQFF	TGCGCCAACAGCTCCGGTGTCCGCCCCAATGAGCAGTTCTTC
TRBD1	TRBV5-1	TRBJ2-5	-	CASSLYSPQGALGSVGETQYF	TGCGCCAGCAGCTTGTATTCCCCGCAGGGGGCGCTCGGGTCGGTTGGGGAGACCCAGTACTTC
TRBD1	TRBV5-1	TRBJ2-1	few	CASRDRLSSYNEQFF	TGCGCCAGCCGGGACAGGTTGAGCTCCTACAATGAGCAGTTCTTC
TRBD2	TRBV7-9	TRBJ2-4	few	CASSLGLAGALAKNIQYF	TGTGCCAGCAGCTTAGGACTAGCGGGGGCCCTAGCCAAAAACATTCAGTACTTC
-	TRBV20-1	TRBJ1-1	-	CSGQTMNTEAFF	TGCAGTGGACAAACAATGAACACTGAAGCTTTCTTT
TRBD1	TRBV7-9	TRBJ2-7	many	CASSLQGATYEQYF	TGTGCCAGCAGCTTACAGGGGGCTACCTACGAGCAGTACTTC
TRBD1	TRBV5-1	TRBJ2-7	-	CASSLVLQGAYEQYF	TGCGCCAGCAGCTTGGTCTTGCAGGGGGCCTACGAGCAGTACTTC
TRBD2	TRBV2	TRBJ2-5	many	CASSPLTSGGEETQYF	TGTGCCAGCAGTCCATTGACTAGCGGGGGAGAAGAGACCCAGTACTTC
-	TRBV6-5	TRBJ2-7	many	CASQTRGGLYEQYF	TGTGCCAGCCAGACCAGGGGAGGGCTCTACGAGCAGTACTTC
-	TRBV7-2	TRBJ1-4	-	CASSVSVALHEKLFF	TGTGCCAGCAGCGTCTCCGTTGCCCTGCATGAAAAACTGTTTTTT
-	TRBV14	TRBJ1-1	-	CASSVEMNTEAFF	TGTGCCAGCAGTGTAGAAATGAACACTGAAGCTTTCTTT
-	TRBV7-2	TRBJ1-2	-	CASSLDATGPFYGYTF	TGTGCCAGCAGCTTAGACGCCACAGGGCCCTTCTATGGCTACACCTTC
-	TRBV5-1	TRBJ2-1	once	CASSSWIGNNEQFF	TGCGCCAGCAGCTCTTGGATAGGAAACAATGAGCAGTTCTTC
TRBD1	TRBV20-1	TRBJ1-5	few	CSARDSPDQPQHF	TGCAGTGCCCGGGACAGCCCAGATCAGCCCCAGCATTTT
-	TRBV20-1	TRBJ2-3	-	CSARHGVTDTQYF	TGCAGTGCTAGACACGGGGTCACAGATACGCAGTATTTT
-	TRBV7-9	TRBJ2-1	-	CASSTPNNEQFF	TGTGCCAGCAGCACTCCTAACAATGAGCAGTTCTTC
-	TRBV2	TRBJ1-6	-	CASRVRTDGASPLHF	TGTGCCAGCAGAGTTCGGACGGACGGGGCTTCACCCCTCCACTTT
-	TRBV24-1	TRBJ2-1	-	CATAKGLKNEQFF	TGTGCCACCGCAAAGGGGCTTAAAAATGAGCAGTTCTTC
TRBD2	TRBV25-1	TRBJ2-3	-	CASSERGAPDTQYF	TGTGCCAGCAGCGAGCGGGGGGCCCCAGATACGCAGTATTTT
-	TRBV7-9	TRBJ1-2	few	CASSHSVPVDEARNYGYTF	TGTGCCAGCAGCCATTCGGTACCGGTTGACGAGGCCAGGAACTATGGCTACACCTTC
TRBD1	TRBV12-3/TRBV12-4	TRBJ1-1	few	CASTPRPTGGHTEAFF	TGTGCCAGCACCCCTAGGCCGACAGGGGGACACACTGAAGCTTTCTTT
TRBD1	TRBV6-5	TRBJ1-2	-	CASSGAQGDYGYTF	TGTGCCAGCAGTGGCGCACAGGGGGACTATGGCTACACCTTC
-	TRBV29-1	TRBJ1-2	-	CSVEGNYGYTF	TGCAGCGTTGAAGGAAACTATGGCTACACCTTC
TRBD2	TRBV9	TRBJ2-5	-	CASSAGGLAFWETQYF	TGTGCCAGCAGCGCAGGTGGACTAGCGTTTTGGGAGACCCAGTACTTC
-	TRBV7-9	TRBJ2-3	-	CASSRDNTDTQYF	TGTGCCAGCAGCCGGGACAATACAGATACGCAGTATTTT
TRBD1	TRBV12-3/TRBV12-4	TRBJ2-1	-	CASSLTGAPENEQFF	TGTGCCAGCTCGTTGACAGGGGCGCCAGAGAATGAGCAGTTCTTC
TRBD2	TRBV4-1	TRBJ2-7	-	CASSQATSGLSYEQYF	TGCGCCAGCAGCCAGGCGACTAGCGGGTTGAGTTACGAGCAGTACTTC
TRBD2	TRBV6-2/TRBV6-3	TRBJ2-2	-	CASSLAGRDTGELFF	TGTGCCAGCAGTTTAGCGGGGAGAGACACCGGGGAGCTGTTTTTT
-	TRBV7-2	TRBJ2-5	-	CASSLEGRERETQYF	TGTGCCAGCAGCTTAGAGGGCAGGGAGAGAGAGACCCAGTACTTC
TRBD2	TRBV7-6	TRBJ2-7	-	CASSLEAGFDEQYF	TGTGCCAGCAGCTTAGAAGCGGGGTTCGACGAGCAGTACTTC
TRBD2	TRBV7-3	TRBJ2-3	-	CASSSTVSSGGLDTQYF	TGTGCCAGCAGCTCAACGGTATCTAGCGGGGGATTAGATACGCAGTATTTT
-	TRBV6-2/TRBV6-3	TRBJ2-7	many	CASGMTAVGQYF	TGTGCCAGCGGAATGACCGCCGTGGGGCAGTACTTC
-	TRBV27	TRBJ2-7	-	CASRPYTNPLSYEQYF	TGTGCCAGCAGACCTTACACAAACCCCCTCTCCTACGAGCAGTACTTC
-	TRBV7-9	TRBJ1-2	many	CASSSSGAHYGYTF	TGTGCCAGCAGCTCCTCAGGCGCACACTATGGCTACACCTTC
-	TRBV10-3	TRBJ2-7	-	CATSDPATYEQYF	TGTGCCACCAGTGATCCAGCTACCTACGAGCAGTACTTC
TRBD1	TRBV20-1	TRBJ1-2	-	CSAREPSLTGSGYGYTF	TGCAGTGCTAGAGAGCCCTCCTTGACAGGGTCAGGGTATGGCTACACCTTC
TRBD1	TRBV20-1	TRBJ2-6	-	CSAGQGLSSGANVLTF	TGCAGTGCTGGACAGGGGCTTTCCTCTGGGGCCAACGTCCTGACTTTC
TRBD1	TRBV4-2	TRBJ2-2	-	CASSQGGGAGSGELFF	TGTGCCAGCAGCCAAGGAGGGGGCGCTGGCTCCGGGGAGCTGTTTTTT
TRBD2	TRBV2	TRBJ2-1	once	CASFSGSSYNEQFF	TGTGCCAGCTTTAGCGGGAGCTCCTACAATGAGCAGTTCTTC
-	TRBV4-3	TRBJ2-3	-	CAGSQARGRLTDTQYF	TGCGCCGGCAGCCAAGCCCGGGGGCGGCTCACAGATACGCAGTATTTT
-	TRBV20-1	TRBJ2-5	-	CSASGRFQETQYF	TGCAGTGCTAGCGGGAGATTTCAAGAGACCCAGTACTTC
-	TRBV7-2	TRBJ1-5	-	CASSSRVAGLNQPQHF	TGTGCCAGCAGCTCGCGGGTGGCAGGGCTCAATCAGCCCCAGCATTTT
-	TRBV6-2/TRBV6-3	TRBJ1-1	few	CASTWEGREAFF	TGTGCCAGCACTTGGGAAGGACGGGAAGCTTTCTTT
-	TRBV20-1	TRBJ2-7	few	CSASGRDRTYEQYF	TGCAGTGCTAGCGGGCGGGACAGAACCTACGAGCAGTACTTC
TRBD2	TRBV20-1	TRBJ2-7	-	CSGGRGGLEQYF	TGCAGCGGAGGGCGGGGGGGCCTCGAGCAGTACTTC
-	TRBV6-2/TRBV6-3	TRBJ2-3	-	CASSYAPASRVHTQYF	TGTGCCAGCAGTTACGCCCCGGCCAGCAGGGTACATACGCAGTATTTT
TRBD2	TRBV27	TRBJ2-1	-	CASRDGLAGNNEQFF	TGTGCCAGCAGAGATGGACTAGCGGGGAACAATGAGCAGTTCTTC
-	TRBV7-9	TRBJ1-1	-	CASSLYGGANTEAFF	TGTGCCAGCAGCCTTTATGGGGGGGCGAACACTGAAGCTTTCTTT
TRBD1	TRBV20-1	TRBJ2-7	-	CSAPRTGEYEQYF	TGCAGTGCCCCGAGGACAGGGGAATACGAGCAGTACTTC
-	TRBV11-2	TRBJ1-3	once	CASSLGLLLASPNTIYF	TGTGCCAGCAGCTTAGGGTTGTTACTTGCGAGTCCGAACACCATATATTTT
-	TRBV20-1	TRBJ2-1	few	CSARDPRDSPGPHEQFF	TGCAGTGCTAGAGACCCGAGGGACTCCCCGGGCCCCCATGAGCAGTTCTTC
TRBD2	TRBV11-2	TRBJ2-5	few	CASSLPGLAGETQYF	TGTGCCAGCAGCCTCCCGGGACTAGCGGGGGAGACCCAGTACTTC
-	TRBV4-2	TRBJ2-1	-	CASSKVGNEQFF	TGTGCCAGCAGCAAAGTGGGCAATGAGCAGTTCTTC
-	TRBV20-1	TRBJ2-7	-	CSARIGHNYYEQYF	TGCAGTGCTAGAATTGGACATAACTACTACGAGCAGTACTTC